These 16 T cell receptor beta chains share one sample of origin, sequenced in a study of blood T cells in healthy people across ages. Primers used in a second PCR of roughly 6 to 11 cycles were a sample-barcoded 5' primer and a J-beta primer mix. MiXCR, run by TCRdb on the 5' RACE reads, gives a single entry per CDR3 protein. The sample includes 920,000 or so distinct CDR3 sequences, under 55% seen only once; the top ten take approximately 20%. Sample: blood. These receptors were obtained from a woman aged 55 to 70 in good health.

This clonotype was observed many times. V and J are TRBV5-1 and TRBJ2-1, with 11 bases matching TRBD2. J lost 6 bases, V lost 2 bases, and 13 bases had no gene match. In germline, CDR1 is SGHRS, CDR2 YFSETQ. The CDR3 length is 18 residues. This chain's CDR3 is CASSFPRLAGLVINEQFF. CDR3 in DNA: TGCGCCAGCAGCTTTCCTCGACTAGCGGGGTTAGTTATCAATGAGCAGTTCTTC.

Only a few counts were recorded for this clonotype. The chain recombines TRBV4-1 with TRBJ2-3; 8 bases align to TRBD2. V was pared by 0 bases and J by 3 bases, with 8 bases of the junction left unmatched. Germline V lookup: CDR1 MGHRA, CDR2 YSYEKL. The CDR3 covers 17 residues. The CDR3 region has the DNA TGCGCCAGCAGCCAAGAGGCCAGCGGGAGAGCGACAGATACGCAGTATTTT. It is translated as CASSQEASGRATDTQYF.

The chain is built from TRBV19 and TRBJ2-7, with a tentative D call TRBD2 (6 bases). The germline gives CDR1 LNHDA, CDR2 SQIVND (reference sequence). CDR3 length equals 14 residues. Trimming pared 5 bases from V and 1 base from J, leaving 12 bases between. CDR3 region: CASSANGGSYEQYF. In nucleotides, the CDR3 is TGTGCCAGTAGTGCAAACGGGGGATCCTACGAGCAGTACTTC.

This clonotype was detected a few times. The chain uses TRBV3-1 and TRBJ2-2, with D unclear. Germline V gives CDR1 LGHDT, CDR2 YNNKEL (reference sequence). The V and J ends lost 4 bases and 2 bases respectively, with 11 bases between them. CDR3 size: 15 residues. For the CDR3, the DNA is TGTGCCAGCAGCCCAGCCGGGCTCAACACCGGGGAGCTGTTTTTT. Residues: CASSPAGLNTGELFF.

The J gene is TRBJ2-7, the V gene TRBV6-5, with a possible D match to TRBD2 (5 bases). The germline V and J ends were trimmed by 7 bases and 5 bases, with 15 bases remaining between them. The CDR3 length is 13 residues. Germline assignment: CDR1 MNHEY and CDR2 SVGAGI. For the CDR3, the DNA is TGTGCCAGCACTCCAACCGGGAACAACGAGCAGTACTTC. It codes for CASTPTGNNEQYF.

A word on this clonotype: One end of the junction varies from germline; a read error may be responsible. The rearrangement links TRBV25-1 to TRBJ2-5, with D possibly being TRBD2 (5 bases). CDR1 is MGHDK and CDR2 is SYGVNS in the germline V gene. The CDR3 extends over 13 amino acids. The CDR3 nucleotides are TGTGCCAGCAGTACGAGGGTACAAGAGACCCGGTACTTC. It specifies CASSTRVQETRYF.

The chain combines TRBV9 with TRBJ2-7, with 9 bases lining up with TRBD1. J gave up 3 bases and V 4 bases, and 8 bases lay outside the gene matches. The CDR3 loop spans 15 amino acids. Germline loops: CDR1 SGDLS, CDR2 YYNGEE. As DNA, the CDR3 is TGTGCCAGCAGCCCTCCGGGACAGGGCATCTACGAGCAGTACTTC. Its protein product is CASSPPGQGIYEQYF.

This clonotype came up a few times. The chain joins TRBV27 to TRBJ2-1; 9 nucleotides line up with TRBD1. From germline, CDR1 is MNHEY and CDR2 SMNVEV (reference sequence). The CDR3 contains 15 residues. The V gene end was trimmed by 3 bases and the J gene end by 4 bases; junction bases not matched to a gene: 4. The CDR3 bases are TGTGCCAGCAGTTTTCGACAGGGGGTGTACAATGAGCAGTTCTTC. It yields the protein CASSFRQGVYNEQFF.

This clonotype was seen a handful of times. The chain recombines TRBV12-3 or TRBV12-4 with TRBJ2-7, with TRBD1 matching over 8 bases. V dropped 3 bases and J dropped 5; count of bases not matched to a gene: 3. The CDR3 is 13 residues long. CDR3 sequence (DNA): TGTGCCAGCAGTTTGGGCAGGGGGCACGAGCAGTACTTC. Translating gives CASSLGRGHEQYF.

This clonotype was observed a handful of times. The V and J genes are TRBV5-1 and TRBJ2-3; 7 bases are shared with TRBD1. The CDR3 contains 19 residues. The V segment lost 0 bases and the J segment 3 bases; nucleotides outside the gene matches: 16. The germline V gene has CDR1 SGHRS and CDR2 YFSETQ. The CDR3 DNA reads TGCGCCAGCAGCTTGGAGAAGGTACCGGGACAGACCCCGACAGATACGCAGTATTTT. It yields the protein CASSLEKVPGQTPTDTQYF.

This clonotype was detected a few times. The chain links TRBV10-1 to TRBJ2-5, with 11 bases aligning to TRBD2. The CDR3 spans 16 residues. Germline V gene sequence: CDR1 WNHNN, CDR2 SYGVQD (reference sequence). The J segment lost 1 base and the V segment lost 2 bases, leaving 3 bases of the junction unmatched. The CDR3 region is CASSETSGRSQETQYF. Here the CDR3 DNA reads TGCGCCAGCAGTGAGACTAGCGGGAGATCCCAAGAGACCCAGTACTTC.

This chain uses TRBV6-2 or TRBV6-3 with TRBJ2-1; D gene unclear. Germline lookup yields CDR1 MNHEY and CDR2 SVGEGT. Trimming left V 1 base short and J 4 bases short, with 5 bases between. The CDR3 loop spans 13 amino acids. The CDR3 sequence is CASSYLEYNEQFF. In DNA form, the CDR3 reads TGTGCCAGCAGTTACTTGGAATACAATGAGCAGTTCTTC.

This clonotype was counted only a few times. The V and J genes are TRBV20-1 and TRBJ2-5, with D possibly being TRBD1 (5 bases). Trimming stripped 1 base from V and 6 bases from J, with 12 bases between. The CDR3 length is 13 residues. CDR1 DFQATT and CDR2 SNEGSKA come from the germline V gene (reference sequence). The CDR3 is CSARAQGGKTQYF. The CDR3 bases are TGCAGTGCTAGAGCCCAGGGTGGAAAGACCCAGTACTTC.

The V and J genes are TRBV4-2 and TRBJ2-4; D may be TRBD2 (6 bases). The better agreement between TRBJ2-7 and the DNA end casts doubt on the J call. The CDR3 length is 13 residues. Germline V CDR1 and CDR2: LGHNA, YNFKEQ. DNA for the CDR3: TGTGCCAGCAGCGCGACTAGTTGGTACGAGCAGTACTTC. Protein: CASSATSWYEQYF.

The chain is built from TRBV6-2 or TRBV6-3 and TRBJ2-6, with D unclear. The V gene's germline CDR1 is MNHEY and CDR2 SVGEGT. This CDR3 has 14 amino acids. V was clipped by 8 bases and J by 0 bases, with 8 bases between them. CDR3 in amino acids: CASLIYSGANVLTF. The CDR3 DNA sequence: TGTGCCAGCCTGATTTACTCTGGGGCCAACGTCCTGACTTTC.

CDR3 in DNA: TGTGCCAGCAGCCGTTACCAAGCGGGGACCACAGATACGCAGTATTTT. Its translation is CASSRYQAGTTDTQYF. The chain is built from TRBV7-8 and TRBJ2-3; the match to TRBD2 covers 7 bases. The CDR3 is made up of 16 amino acids. The germline V gene has CDR1 SGHVS and CDR2 FQNEAQ. Trimming at V came to 5 bases and at J to 2 bases, leaving 10 bases not matched to a gene.